This entry lists 10 T cell receptor beta chains sequenced from one sample in a study of blood T cell repertoires in COVID-19. Clones were sequenced by immunoSEQ multiplex PCR, and TCRdb holds only the in-frame ones, with some missing. This table has approximately 530,000 clones, approximately 88% appearing once. Source material: peripheral blood. These receptors all come from a woman in her forties or fifties with COVID-19, enrolled during active disease.

The chain employs TRBV19 and TRBJ2-3, with D perhaps TRBD1 (6 bases). Trimming removed 5 bases at V and 6 bases at J, with 12 bases between. Germline V lookup: CDR1 LNHDA, CDR2 SQIVND (reference sequence). The CDR3 is made up of 13 amino acids. This chain's CDR3 is CASSPRQADTQYF. The CDR3 DNA reads TGTGCCAGTAGTCCGAGACAGGCCGATACGCAGTATTTT.

This clone was recorded a few times. J is TRBJ1-2 and V is TRBV3-1 (or the pseudogene TRBV3-2); maybe TRBD1 (5 bases). V gave up 4 bases and J gave up 5 bases, with 11 bases separating them. The CDR3 covers 13 residues. Germline V gene sequence: CDR1 LGHDT, CDR2 YNNKEL (reference sequence). The CDR3 nucleotides are TGTGCCAGCAGCCCGACGGGGGAATATGGCTACACCTTC. Amino acid sequence: CASSPTGEYGYTF.

This sequence joins TRBV30 and TRBJ1-1, with 7 bases that match TRBD1. This CDR3 region has 15 residues. The trim removed 0 bases at V and 1 base at J, leaving 5 bases unmatched. CDR1 and CDR2 from the germline V gene are GTSNPN and SVGIG (reference sequence). The CDR3: CAWSVWDSENTEAFF. As DNA, the CDR3 is TGTGCCTGGAGTGTTTGGGACAGCGAGAACACTGAAGCTTTCTTT.

V gene TRBV5-3 combines with J gene TRBJ1-4; D may be TRBD1 (6 bases). TRBV5-3 carries the ORF label, with uncertain function. This CDR3 comprises 17 residues. Deletions cut 2 bases from V and 7 bases from J, with 21 bases between. The CDR3 loop reads CARSLPSTGTRGEKLFF. The CDR3 nucleotides are TGTGCCAGAAGCTTACCCTCCACCGGGACCAGGGGTGAAAAACTGTTTTTT.

This sequence joins TRBV5-1 and TRBJ1-3; D is unclear. Germline V gene lookup returns CDR1 SGHRS and CDR2 YFSETQ. V was pared by 3 bases and J by 0 bases, with 7 bases between. This CDR3 has 14 amino acids. CDR3 nucleotides: TGCGCCAGCAGCTCCGGGATCTCTGGAAACACCATATATTTT. Protein sequence: CASSSGISGNTIYF.

J is TRBJ2-5 and V is TRBV29-1; TRBD2 is a possible D gene (6 bases). The CDR3 spans 11 residues. The V end lost 8 bases, the J end lost 6 bases, and 13 bases lay between the germline ends. Germline CDR1 reads SQVTM; CDR2 reads ANQGSEA. CDR3 bases: TGCAGCCCGAGGGACTCCCAGACCCAGTACTTC. This sequence encodes CSPRDSQTQYF.

The chain combines TRBV18 with TRBJ1-1; D not resolved. Between the trimmed V and J ends, which lost 4 bases and 1 base, there was a span of 13 bases. This CDR3 comprises 15 residues. CDR1 and CDR2 (germline): KGHSH, LQKENI. The CDR3 spells CASSLGQISNTEAFF. The CDR3 bases are TGTGCCAGCTCACTTGGGCAGATCTCGAACACTGAAGCTTTCTTT.

This clone showed up just a few times. V is TRBV10-3 and J is TRBJ2-7; D possibly corresponds to TRBD1 (5 bases). V dropped 8 bases and J dropped 3 bases, with 23 bases sitting between them. The CDR3 runs 16 residues. CDR1 is ENHRY, CDR2 SYGVKD, per germline. CDR3 loop: CAISGFRGTQGYEQYF. CDR3 nucleotides: TGTGCCATCTCCGGTTTTAGGGGCACCCAGGGCTACGAGCAGTACTTC.

This chain links TRBV14 with TRBJ2-1, with D maybe TRBD1 (5 bases). V lost 1 base and J lost 1, with 8 bases in between. CDR3 size: 15 residues. CDR1 and CDR2 from the germline V gene are SGHDN and FVKESK. CDR3 sequence (DNA): TGTGCCAGCAGCCAAGCCAGGGAATCCTACAATGAGCAGTTCTTC. It specifies CASSQARESYNEQFF.

The CDR3 sequence: CAISRTGTDGYTF. CDR3 sequence (DNA): TGTGCCATCAGCAGAACCGGGACAGACGGCTACACCTTC. The chain recombines TRBV10-3 with TRBJ1-2, with 7 nucleotides matching TRBD1. The V and J ends lost 6 bases and 8 bases, in that order; junction bases with no gene match: 9. Germline CDR1 and CDR2: ENHRY and SYGVKD. The CDR3 runs 13 residues.